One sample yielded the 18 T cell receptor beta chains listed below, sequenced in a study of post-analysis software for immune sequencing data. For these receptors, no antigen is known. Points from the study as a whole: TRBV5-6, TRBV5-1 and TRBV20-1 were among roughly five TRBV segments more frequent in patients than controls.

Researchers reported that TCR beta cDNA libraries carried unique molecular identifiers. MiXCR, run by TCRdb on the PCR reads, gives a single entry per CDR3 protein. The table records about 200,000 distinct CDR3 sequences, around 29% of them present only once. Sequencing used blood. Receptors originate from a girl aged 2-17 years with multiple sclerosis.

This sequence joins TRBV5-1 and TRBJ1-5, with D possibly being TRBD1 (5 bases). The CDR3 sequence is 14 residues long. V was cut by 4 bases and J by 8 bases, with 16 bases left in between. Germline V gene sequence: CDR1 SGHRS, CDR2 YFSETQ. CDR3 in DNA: TGCGCCAGCAGCGCGAGGCAGGGTAGCAAGCCCCAGCATTTT. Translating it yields CASSARQGSKPQHF.

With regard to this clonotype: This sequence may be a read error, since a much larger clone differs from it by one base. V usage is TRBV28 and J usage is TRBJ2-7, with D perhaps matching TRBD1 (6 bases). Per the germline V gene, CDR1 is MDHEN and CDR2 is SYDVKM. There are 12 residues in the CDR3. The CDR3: CASSPDRMERYF. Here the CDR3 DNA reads TGTGCCAGCAGTCCCGACAGGATGGAGCGGTACTTC.

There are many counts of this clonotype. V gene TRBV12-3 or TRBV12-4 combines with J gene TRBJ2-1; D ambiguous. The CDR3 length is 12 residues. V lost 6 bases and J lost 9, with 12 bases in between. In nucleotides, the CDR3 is TGTGCCAGCAGAACCAAGTCGCTTGAGCAGTTCTTC. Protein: CASRTKSLEQFF.

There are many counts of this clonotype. The CDR3 bases are TGTGCCACCAGCAGAGAATTGAAAGGGCGCCAGCATTTT. Its protein product is CATSRELKGRQHF. The chain couples TRBV15 to TRBJ1-5, with no clear D. The CDR3 consists of 13 residues. The germline V gene encodes CDR1 LNHNV and CDR2 YYDKDF (reference sequence). The V end was cut by 0 bases, the J end by 12 bases, with 12 bases between.

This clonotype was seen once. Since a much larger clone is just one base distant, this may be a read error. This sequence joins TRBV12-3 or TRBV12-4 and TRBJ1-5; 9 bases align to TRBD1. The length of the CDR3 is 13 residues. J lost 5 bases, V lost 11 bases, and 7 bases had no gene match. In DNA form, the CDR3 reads TGTGCCTCCAATAGACAGGGGGATCAGCCCCAGCATTTT. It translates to CASNRQGDQPQHF.

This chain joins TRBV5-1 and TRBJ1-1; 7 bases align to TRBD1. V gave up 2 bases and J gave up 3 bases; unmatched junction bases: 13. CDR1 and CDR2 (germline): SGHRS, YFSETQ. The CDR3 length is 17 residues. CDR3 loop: CASSFSQGIASYTEAFF. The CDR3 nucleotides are TGCGCCAGCAGCTTTTCACAGGGGATTGCCTCGTACACTGAAGCTTTCTTT. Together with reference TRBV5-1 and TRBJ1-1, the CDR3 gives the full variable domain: KAGVTQTPRYLIKTRGQQVTLSCSPISGHRSVSWYQQTPGQGLQFLFEYFSETQRNKGNFPGRFSGRQFSNSRSEMNVSTLELGDSALYLCASSFSQGIASYTEAFFGQGTRLTVV.

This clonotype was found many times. Here the CDR3 reads CASTGQVSYNSPLHF. The CDR3 nucleotides are TGTGCCAGCACCGGACAGGTCTCCTATAATTCACCCCTCCACTTT. The chain couples TRBV6-5 to TRBJ1-6; 7 positions agree with TRBD1. This CDR3 is built from 15 residues. In germline, CDR1 is MNHEY, CDR2 SVGAGI. Trimming at V came to 7 bases and at J to 0 bases, leaving 3 bases not matched to a gene.

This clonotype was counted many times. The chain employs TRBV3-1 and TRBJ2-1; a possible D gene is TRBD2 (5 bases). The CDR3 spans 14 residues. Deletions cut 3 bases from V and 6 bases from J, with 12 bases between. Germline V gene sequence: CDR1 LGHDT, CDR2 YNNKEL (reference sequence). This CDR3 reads CASSHRGRSNEQFF. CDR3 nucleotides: TGTGCCAGCAGCCATCGGGGTAGGAGCAATGAGCAGTTCTTC.

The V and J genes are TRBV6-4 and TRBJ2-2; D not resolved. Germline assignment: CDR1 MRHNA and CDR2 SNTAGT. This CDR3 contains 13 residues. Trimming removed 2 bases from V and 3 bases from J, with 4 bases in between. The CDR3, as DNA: TGTGCCAGCAGTGACGGGTACACCGGGGAGCTGTTTTTT. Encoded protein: CASSDGYTGELFF.

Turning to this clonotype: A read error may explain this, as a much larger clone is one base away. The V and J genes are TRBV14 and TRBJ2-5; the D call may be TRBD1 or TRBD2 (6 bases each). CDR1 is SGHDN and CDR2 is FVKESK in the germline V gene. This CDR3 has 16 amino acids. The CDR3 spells CACSQSLGTGGETQYF. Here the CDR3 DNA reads TGTGCCTGCAGCCAGTCCTTAGGGACCGGGGGCGAGACCCAGTACTTC.

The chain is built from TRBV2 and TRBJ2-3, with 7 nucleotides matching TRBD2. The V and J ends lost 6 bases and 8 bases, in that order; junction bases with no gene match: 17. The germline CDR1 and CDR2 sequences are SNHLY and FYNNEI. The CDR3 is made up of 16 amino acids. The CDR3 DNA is TGTGCCAGCAGCAGGACTAGTTCTTTGGGTACCGGTACGCAGTATTTT. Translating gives CASSRTSSLGTGTQYF.

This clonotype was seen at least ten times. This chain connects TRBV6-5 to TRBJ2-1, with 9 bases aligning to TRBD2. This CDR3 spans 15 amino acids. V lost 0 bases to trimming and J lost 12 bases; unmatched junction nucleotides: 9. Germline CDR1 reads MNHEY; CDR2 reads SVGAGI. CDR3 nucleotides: TGTGCCAGCAGTTACTCGACTAGCGGTCTGGGAGGGCAGTTCTTC. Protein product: CASSYSTSGLGGQFF.

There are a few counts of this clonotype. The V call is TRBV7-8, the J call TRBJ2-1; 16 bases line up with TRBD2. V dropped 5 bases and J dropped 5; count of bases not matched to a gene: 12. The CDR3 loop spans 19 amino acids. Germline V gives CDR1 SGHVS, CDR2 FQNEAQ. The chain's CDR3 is CASSRTGLAGGTTHNEQFF. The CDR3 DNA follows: TGTGCCAGCAGCCGGACGGGACTAGCGGGGGGGACTACGCACAATGAGCAGTTCTTC.

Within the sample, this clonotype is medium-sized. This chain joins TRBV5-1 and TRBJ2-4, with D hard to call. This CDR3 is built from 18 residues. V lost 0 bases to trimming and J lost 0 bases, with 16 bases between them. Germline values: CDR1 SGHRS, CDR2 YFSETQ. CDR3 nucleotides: TGCGCCAGCAGCTTGGATCTGGGGTGGGCCCTAGCCAAAAACATTCAGTACTTC. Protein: CASSLDLGWALAKNIQYF.

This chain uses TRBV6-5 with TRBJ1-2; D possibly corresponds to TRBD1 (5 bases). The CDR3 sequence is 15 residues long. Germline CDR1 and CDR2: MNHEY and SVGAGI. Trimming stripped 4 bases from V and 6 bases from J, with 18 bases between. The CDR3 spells CASSSHGAGRDGYTF. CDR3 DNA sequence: TGTGCCAGCAGTTCCCACGGGGCAGGGAGGGATGGCTACACCTTC.

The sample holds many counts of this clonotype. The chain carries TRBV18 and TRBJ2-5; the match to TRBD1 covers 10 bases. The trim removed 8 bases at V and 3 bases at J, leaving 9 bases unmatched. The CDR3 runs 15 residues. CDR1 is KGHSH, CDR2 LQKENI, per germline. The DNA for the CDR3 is TGTGCCAGCCGCCAACCGGGACAGGGGAAAGAGACCCAGTACTTC. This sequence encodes CASRQPGQGKETQYF.

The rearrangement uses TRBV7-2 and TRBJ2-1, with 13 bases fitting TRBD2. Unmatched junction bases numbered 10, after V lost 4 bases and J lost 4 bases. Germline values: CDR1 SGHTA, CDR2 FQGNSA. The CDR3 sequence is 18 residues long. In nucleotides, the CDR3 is TGTGCCAGCAGCTCCAGACTAGCGGGGGGCTGGGGGTACAATGAGCAGTTCTTC. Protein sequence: CASSSRLAGGWGYNEQFF.

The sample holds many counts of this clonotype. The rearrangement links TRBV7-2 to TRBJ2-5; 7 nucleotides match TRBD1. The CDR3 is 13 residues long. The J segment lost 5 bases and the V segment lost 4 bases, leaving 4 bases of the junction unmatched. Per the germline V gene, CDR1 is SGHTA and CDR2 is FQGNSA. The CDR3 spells CASSSDRFETQYF. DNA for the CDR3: TGTGCCAGCAGCTCGGACAGGTTCGAGACCCAGTACTTC.